The 6 T cell receptor beta chains in this list originate from one sample, sequenced in a study of liver allograft versus peripheral blood T cells. Study-level background: In transplanted livers, T cell receptor repertoires were compared with those found in the recipients' peripheral blood.

TCRdb called the reads again in MiXCR, with one record for every CDR3 protein. This table has around 6,600 distinct CDR3 sequences, approximately 15% appearing once. These receptors all stem from a human patient who had a liver transplant. A subset of T cells may come from the graft donor.

The J gene is TRBJ1-1, the V gene TRBV12-3 or TRBV12-4; no firm D call. The CDR3 is 14 residues long. Trimming pared 3 bases from V and 5 bases from J, leaving 13 bases between. This CDR3 reads CASSFGQRGTEAFF. CDR3 sequence (DNA): TGTGCCAGCAGTTTCGGCCAGAGAGGGACTGAAGCTTTCTTT.

This clonotype was seen a handful of times. The rearrangement joins TRBV7-9 to TRBJ2-1, with TRBD1 matching 7 bases. V lost 4 bases and J lost 0; bases outside the gene matches: 3. CDR3 length: 15 amino acids. CDR1 and CDR2 (germline): SEHNR, FQNEAQ (reference sequence). The CDR3 loop reads CASSSRDSSYNEQFF. For the CDR3, the DNA is TGTGCCAGCAGCTCCCGGGACAGCTCCTACAATGAGCAGTTCTTC.

In its sample, this clonotype is medium-sized. The rearrangement uses TRBV5-6 and TRBJ2-7, with D unclear. Germline loops: CDR1 SGHDT, CDR2 YYEEEE. Trimming stripped 3 bases from V and 4 bases from J, with 17 bases between. This CDR3 comprises 15 residues. The DNA of the CDR3 is TGTGCCAGCAGCTCCAGCGCTAGGCAGATATACGAGCAGTACTTC. Translation gives CASSSSARQIYEQYF.

V and J are TRBV18 and TRBJ2-7, with D hard to call. V lost 3 bases, J lost 4 bases, and 4 bases lay in between. The CDR3 consists of 11 residues. The germline CDR1 and CDR2 sequences are KGHSH and LQKENI. The CDR3 DNA reads as TGTGCCAGCTCACCGCGGTACGAGCAGTACTTC. It is translated as CASSPRYEQYF.

By share of the sample, this clonotype is medium-sized. The V and J genes are TRBV6-1 and TRBJ1-1; D remains ambiguous. CDR1 is MNHNS and CDR2 is SASEGT in the germline V gene. The CDR3 contains 13 residues. The germline V and J ends were trimmed by 2 bases and 1 base, with 5 bases remaining between them. In DNA, the CDR3 is TGTGCCAGCAGTGAAAATACGAACACTGAAGCTTTCTTT. Protein product: CASSENTNTEAFF.

The chain has TRBV19 and TRBJ1-2, with 8 bases matching TRBD1. The length of the CDR3 is 13 residues. Unmatched junction bases numbered 7, after V lost 9 bases and J lost 4 bases. Germline V gene lookup returns CDR1 LNHDA and CDR2 SQIVND (reference sequence). CDR3 region: CASTTGVGYGYTF. The CDR3 DNA reads as TGTGCCAGCACGACAGGGGTCGGCTATGGCTACACCTTC.